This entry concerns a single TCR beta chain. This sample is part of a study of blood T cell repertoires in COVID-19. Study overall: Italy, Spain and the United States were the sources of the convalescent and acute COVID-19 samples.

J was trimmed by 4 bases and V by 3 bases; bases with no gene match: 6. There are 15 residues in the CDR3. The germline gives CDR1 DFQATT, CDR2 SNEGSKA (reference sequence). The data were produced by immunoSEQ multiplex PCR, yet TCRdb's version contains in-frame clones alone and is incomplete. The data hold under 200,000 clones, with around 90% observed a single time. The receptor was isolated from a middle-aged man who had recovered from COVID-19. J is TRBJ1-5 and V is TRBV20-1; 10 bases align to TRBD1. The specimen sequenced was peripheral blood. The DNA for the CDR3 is TGCAGTGCTAGTTCCGGGACAGGGGTGAATCAGCCCCAGCATTTT. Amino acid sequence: CSASSGTGVNQPQHF.